Below, 11 T cell receptor beta chains from the same sample are listed, as sequenced in a study of shared clonotypes between healthy human individuals. Measured with immunoSEQ multiplex PCR; TCRdb has only the in-frame clones, and not every one. The sample has about half a million clones; about four fifths are singletons. Sequenced: PBMCs. The receptors stem from a woman aged 40 to 49 in good health. Some clones in this sample may be carry-over from other donors' samples.

This clone occurred once. The chain combines TRBV29-1 with TRBJ2-1; a possible D gene is TRBD1 (6 bases). V was trimmed by 4 bases and J by 4 bases, leaving 14 bases between them. Germline values: CDR1 SQVTM, CDR2 ANQGSEA. This CDR3 spans 14 amino acids. The CDR3 loop is CSVVHTGRYNEQFF. The CDR3 DNA reads TGCAGCGTTGTTCACACAGGGCGATACAATGAGCAGTTCTTC.

The CDR3 nucleotides read TGTGCCATCAGTGAGGGGGGGGCTGGCGAAAAACTGTTTTTT. Translation: CAISEGGAGEKLFF. The chain joins TRBV10-3 to TRBJ1-4; maybe TRBD1 (6 bases). The germline V and J ends were trimmed by 2 bases and 8 bases, with 12 bases remaining between them. The CDR3 totals 14 residues. Germline V gene data show CDR1 as ENHRY and CDR2 as SYGVKD.

In its sample, this clone was seen once. This chain connects TRBV5-6 to TRBJ2-2; TRBD1 matches at 8 bases. The junction had 10 bases not matched to a gene; V was cut back by 6 bases and J by 6 bases. This CDR3 contains 15 residues. Germline CDR1 and CDR2: SGHDT and YYEEEE. In DNA, the CDR3 is TGTGCCAGCATACCAGGGGGCGCCCCTTCCGGGGAGCTGTTTTTT. Translation gives CASIPGGAPSGELFF. The complete variable domain, with remaining parts taken from reference TRBV5-6 and TRBJ2-2, reads DAGVTQSPTHLIKTRGQQVTLRCSPKSGHDTVSWYQQALGQGPQFIFQYYEEEERQRGNFPDRFSGHQFPNYSSELNVNALLLGDSALYLCASIPGGAPSGELFFGEGSRLTVL.

The chain employs TRBV6-6 and TRBJ2-7, with 7 bases that match TRBD2. The CDR3 is 14 amino acids. The J segment lost 2 bases and the V segment lost 5 bases, leaving 6 bases of the junction unmatched. Germline V lookup: CDR1 MNHNY, CDR2 SVGAGI (reference sequence). In nucleotides, the CDR3 is TGTGCCAGCAGTCCTAGCGGAACAGCCTACGAGCAGTACTTC. Translating gives CASSPSGTAYEQYF.

The chain uses TRBV7-3 and TRBJ2-3, with D possibly matching TRBD2 (5 bases). Trimming removed 5 bases at V and 5 bases at J, with 11 bases between. The V gene's germline CDR1 is SGHTA and CDR2 FQGTGA. The CDR3 consists of 13 residues. CDR3 protein: CASSPTRQDTQYF. CDR3 DNA: TGTGCCAGCAGCCCAACTAGGCAAGATACGCAGTATTTT. The entire variable domain, with the rest obtained from reference TRBV7-3 and TRBJ2-3, is as follows: GAGVSQTPSNKVTEKGKYVELRCDPISGHTALYWYRQSLGQGPEFLIYFQGTGAADDSGLPNDRFFAVRPEGSVSTLKIQRTERGDSAVYLCASSPTRQDTQYFGPGTRLTVL.

As DNA, the CDR3 is TGCGCCAGCAGCCAAGGGGCGGGAGAGGGCACAGATACGCAGTATTTT. Protein sequence: CASSQGAGEGTDTQYF. This chain connects TRBV5-1 to TRBJ2-3; 7 bases line up with TRBD2. Germline assignment: CDR1 SGHRS and CDR2 YFSETQ. Unmatched junction bases numbered 9, after V lost 4 bases and J lost 1 base. This CDR3 region has 16 residues. Filled out from reference TRBV5-1 and TRBJ2-3, the complete variable domain reads KAGVTQTPRYLIKTRGQQVTLSCSPISGHRSVSWYQQTPGQGLQFLFEYFSETQRNKGNFPGRFSGRQFSNSRSEMNVSTLELGDSALYLCASSQGAGEGTDTQYFGPGTRLTVL.

This clone was seen more than once but under ten times. V usage is TRBV19 and J usage is TRBJ2-1, with TRBD2 matching 15 bases. V was clipped by 3 bases and J by 7 bases; unmatched bases: 4. Germline lookup yields CDR1 LNHDA and CDR2 SQIVND (reference sequence). The CDR3 contains 16 residues. The CDR3 sequence: CASSIPGLAGGNEQFF. CDR3 nucleotides: TGTGCCAGTAGTATCCCGGGACTAGCGGGAGGTAATGAGCAGTTCTTC.

The chain is built from TRBV2 and TRBJ1-2; D remains unclear. The CDR3 consists of 14 residues. Per the germline V gene, CDR1 is SNHLY and CDR2 is FYNNEI. Trimming took 4 bases from V and 4 from J, leaving 13 bases between them. CDR3 amino acids: CASSVGGSGYGYTF. The CDR3 DNA reads as TGTGCCAGCAGTGTTGGCGGTTCAGGCTATGGCTACACCTTC.

This chain's CDR3 is CASSSQGAAYEQYF. The CDR3 DNA reads TGCGCCAGCAGCTCTCAGGGGGCTGCCTACGAGCAGTACTTC. The chain employs TRBV5-1 and TRBJ2-7; 8 nucleotides match TRBD1. The length of the CDR3 is 14 residues. The V segment lost 3 bases and the J segment 2 bases; nucleotides outside the gene matches: 4. CDR1 and CDR2 from the germline V gene are SGHRS and YFSETQ.

V and J are TRBV5-1 and TRBJ1-1, with 10 bases aligning to TRBD1. Germline V lookup: CDR1 SGHRS, CDR2 YFSETQ. V was pared by 0 bases and J by 5 bases, with 1 base of the junction left unmatched. The CDR3 consists of 14 residues. The CDR3 region has the DNA TGCGCCAGCAGCTTGGGGACAGGGGGAACTGAAGCTTTCTTT. This gives the protein CASSLGTGGTEAFF.

This clone has a handful of counts. The chain couples TRBV6-1 to TRBJ2-5, with TRBD1 matching over 9 bases. TRBJ2-7 explains the end of the DNA better; the J call may be wrong. The V gene's germline CDR1 is MNHNS and CDR2 SASEGT. The CDR3 has 15 amino acids. The CDR3 sequence is CATHLRDRETYEQYF. The CDR3, as DNA: TGTGCCACGCACCTCCGGGACAGGGAAACCTACGAGCAGTACTTC.